These 2 T cell receptor beta chains were sequenced from one sample in a study of T-cell reconstitution after alpha-beta-depleted transplantation in children. A TCRbeta library incorporating unique molecular identifiers was prepared. Each CDR3 protein gets one entry after TCRdb re-called the PCR reads with MiXCR. The sample lists 200,000 to 250,000 distinct CDR3 sequences, 9.5% to 15% seen once, with approximately 2.9% in the top ten. The sample was PBMCs from the stem cell graft donor, taken from the stem cell graft. The receptors originated from a human donor who donated a stem cell graft to a child with acute lymphoblastic leukemia.

The sample holds many counts of this clonotype. The chain couples TRBV5-1 to TRBJ1-4; D is ambiguous. The CDR3 totals 15 residues. Germline lookup yields CDR1 SGHRS and CDR2 YFSETQ. Trimming left V 1 base short and J 6 bases short, with 13 bases between. The CDR3, as DNA: TGCGCCAGCAGCTTGACGGCAGGAGGAGATGAAAAACTGTTTTTT. Encoded protein: CASSLTAGGDEKLFF.

This clonotype was recorded many times. J is TRBJ2-1 and V is TRBV5-1, with no clear D. Germline values: CDR1 SGHRS, CDR2 YFSETQ. The V end was cut by 6 bases, the J end by 7 bases, with 20 bases between. The CDR3 runs 15 residues. This chain's CDR3 is CASTEGQVGVNEQFF. The CDR3 DNA follows: TGCGCCAGCACAGAAGGGCAGGTTGGTGTTAATGAGCAGTTCTTC. Supplemented by reference TRBV5-1 and TRBJ2-1, the full variable domain reads KAGVTQTPRYLIKTRGQQVTLSCSPISGHRSVSWYQQTPGQGLQFLFEYFSETQRNKGNFPGRFSGRQFSNSRSEMNVSTLELGDSALYLCASTEGQVGVNEQFFGPGTRLTVL.